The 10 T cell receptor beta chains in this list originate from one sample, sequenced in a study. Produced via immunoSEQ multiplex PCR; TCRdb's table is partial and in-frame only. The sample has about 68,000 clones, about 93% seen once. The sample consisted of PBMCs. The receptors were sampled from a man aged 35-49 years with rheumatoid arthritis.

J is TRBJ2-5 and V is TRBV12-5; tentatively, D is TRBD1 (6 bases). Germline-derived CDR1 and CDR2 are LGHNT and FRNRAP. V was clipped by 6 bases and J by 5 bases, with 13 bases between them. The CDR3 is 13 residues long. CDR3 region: CASGKGGRETQYF. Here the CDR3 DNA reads TGTGCTAGTGGGAAAGGGGGTCGGGAGACCCAGTACTTC.

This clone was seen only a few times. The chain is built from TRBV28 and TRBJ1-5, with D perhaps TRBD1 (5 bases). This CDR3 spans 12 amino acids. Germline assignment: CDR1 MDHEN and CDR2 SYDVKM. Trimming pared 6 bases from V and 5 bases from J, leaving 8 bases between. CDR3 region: CASSDSDQPQHF. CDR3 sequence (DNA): TGTGCCAGCAGCGACAGCGATCAGCCCCAGCATTTT.

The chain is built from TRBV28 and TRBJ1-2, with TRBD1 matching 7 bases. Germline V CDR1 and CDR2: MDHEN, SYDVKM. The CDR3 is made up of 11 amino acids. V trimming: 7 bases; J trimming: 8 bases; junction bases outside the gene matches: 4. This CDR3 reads CASNGQAGYTF. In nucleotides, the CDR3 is TGTGCCAGCAACGGACAGGCCGGCTACACCTTC.

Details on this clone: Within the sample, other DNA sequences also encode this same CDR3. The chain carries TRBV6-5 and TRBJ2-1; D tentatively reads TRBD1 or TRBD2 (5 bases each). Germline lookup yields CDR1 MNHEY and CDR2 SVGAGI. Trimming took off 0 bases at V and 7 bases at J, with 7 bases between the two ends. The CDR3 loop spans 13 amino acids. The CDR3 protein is CASSYSRGNEQFF. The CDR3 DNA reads TGTGCCAGCAGTTACTCGAGGGGTAATGAGCAGTTCTTC.

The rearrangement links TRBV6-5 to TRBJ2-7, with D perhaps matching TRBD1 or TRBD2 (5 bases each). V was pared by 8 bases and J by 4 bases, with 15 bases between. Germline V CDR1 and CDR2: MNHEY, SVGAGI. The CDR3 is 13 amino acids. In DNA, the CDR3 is TGTGCCAGCGCTGAGAGGGGAGATTACGAGCAGTACTTC. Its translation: CASAERGDYEQYF.

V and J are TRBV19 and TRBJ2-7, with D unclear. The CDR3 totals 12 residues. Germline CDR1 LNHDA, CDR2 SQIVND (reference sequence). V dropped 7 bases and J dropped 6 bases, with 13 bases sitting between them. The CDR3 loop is CASTAASGEQYF. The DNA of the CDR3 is TGTGCCAGTACGGCGGCGTCGGGCGAGCAGTACTTC.

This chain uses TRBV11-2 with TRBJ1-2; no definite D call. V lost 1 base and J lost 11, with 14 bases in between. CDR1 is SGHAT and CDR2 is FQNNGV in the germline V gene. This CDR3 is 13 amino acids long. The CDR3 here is CASSLGSGVDYTF. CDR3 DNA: TGTGCCAGCAGCTTAGGGAGTGGAGTTGATTACACCTTC.

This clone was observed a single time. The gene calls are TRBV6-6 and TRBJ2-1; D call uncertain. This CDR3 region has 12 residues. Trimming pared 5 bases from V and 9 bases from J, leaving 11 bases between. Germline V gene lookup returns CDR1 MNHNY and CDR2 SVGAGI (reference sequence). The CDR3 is CASSNIAAEQFF. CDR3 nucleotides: TGTGCCAGCAGTAACATAGCAGCTGAGCAGTTCTTC.

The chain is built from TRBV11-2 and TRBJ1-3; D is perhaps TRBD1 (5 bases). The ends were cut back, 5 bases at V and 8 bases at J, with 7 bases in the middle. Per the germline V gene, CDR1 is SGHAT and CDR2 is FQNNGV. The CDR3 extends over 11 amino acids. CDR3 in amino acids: CASSQGDTIYF. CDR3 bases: TGTGCCAGCAGCCAGGGAGACACCATATATTTT.

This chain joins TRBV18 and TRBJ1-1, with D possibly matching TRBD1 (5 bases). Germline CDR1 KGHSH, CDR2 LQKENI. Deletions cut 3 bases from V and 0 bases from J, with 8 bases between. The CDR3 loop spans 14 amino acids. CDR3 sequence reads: CASSPTGVNTEAFF. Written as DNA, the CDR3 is TGTGCCAGCTCACCTACGGGGGTGAACACTGAAGCTTTCTTT.